The rows below give T cell receptor beta chains drawn from one sample of a study of cytotoxic CD8 clonotypes in ibrutinib-treated CLL. Measured with immunoSEQ multiplex PCR; TCRdb has only the in-frame clones, and not every one. The repertoire consists of tens of thousands of clones, with roughly 80% occurring once and the leading ten covering less than 45%. Sequences were derived from PBMCs, sampled after 24 months of ibrutinib treatment. The receptors come from a human donor with chronic lymphocytic leukemia. Both conserved end residues are part of each CDR3. D genes are given only for firm matches. The size field is filled for only some rows; it gives once, few, many or a size class.

V gene: TRBV5-4; clone size: -; D gene: TRBD2; J gene: TRBJ2-1; CDR3 protein: CASSPATSGSTTYNEQFF; CDR3 DNA: TGTGCCAGCAGCCCAGCGACTAGCGGGAGCACCACCTACAATGAGCAGTTCTTC
V gene: TRBV9; clone size: once; D gene: TRBD2; J gene: TRBJ2-1; CDR3 protein: CASSVAGTRFGHNEQFF; CDR3 DNA: TGTGCCAGCAGCGTAGCCGGGACTAGGTTTGGGCACAATGAGCAGTTCTTC
V gene: TRBV7-9; clone size: -; D gene: -; J gene: TRBJ2-7; CDR3 protein: CASSFWGRSSYEQYF; CDR3 DNA: TGTGCCAGCAGCTTCTGGGGAAGAAGCTCCTACGAGCAGTACTTC
V gene: TRBV18; clone size: -; D gene: -; J gene: TRBJ1-5; CDR3 protein: CASSSSPGVQQPQHF; CDR3 DNA: TGTGCCAGCTCCTCGAGTCCAGGGGTTCAGCAGCCCCAGCATTTT
V gene: TRBV6-6; clone size: -; D gene: -; J gene: TRBJ2-1; CDR3 protein: CASSYSGLQNEQFF; CDR3 DNA: TGTGCCAGCAGTTACTCGGGTCTACAGAATGAGCAGTTCTTC
V gene: TRBV5-6; clone size: -; D gene: TRBD1; J gene: TRBJ2-1; CDR3 protein: CASSSPGTGEFF; CDR3 DNA: TGTGCCAGCAGCTCCCCCGGGACAGGGGAGTTCTTC
V gene: TRBV19; clone size: -; D gene: TRBD1; J gene: TRBJ2-5; CDR3 protein: CASSSTGVQETQYF; CDR3 DNA: TGTGCCAGTAGCTCTACAGGGGTTCAAGAGACCCAGTACTTC
V gene: TRBV28; clone size: -; D gene: -; J gene: TRBJ1-2; CDR3 protein: CASSPLYGYTF; CDR3 DNA: TGTGCCAGCAGTCCGCTCTATGGCTACACCTTC
V gene: TRBV10-3; clone size: few; D gene: -; J gene: TRBJ2-2; CDR3 protein: CAISVVQGPNTGELFF; CDR3 DNA: TGTGCCATCAGTGTGGTGCAGGGACCGAACACCGGGGAGCTGTTTTTT
V gene: TRBV9; clone size: -; D gene: TRBD2; J gene: TRBJ2-1; CDR3 protein: CASSVWGSGGEQFF; CDR3 DNA: TGTGCCAGCAGCGTATGGGGGAGCGGGGGTGAGCAGTTCTTC
V gene: TRBV30; clone size: -; D gene: -; J gene: TRBJ1-5; CDR3 protein: CAWSGGANQPQHF; CDR3 DNA: TGTGCCTGGAGCGGAGGGGCCAATCAGCCCCAGCATTTT
V gene: TRBV7-9; clone size: -; D gene: -; J gene: TRBJ2-7; CDR3 protein: CASSPGTGPYEQYF; CDR3 DNA: TGTGCCAGCAGCCCCGGGACGGGACCCTACGAGCAGTACTTC
V gene: TRBV21-1; clone size: -; D gene: -; J gene: TRBJ2-6; CDR3 protein: CASSPDGTDSNSGANVLTF; CDR3 DNA: TGTGCCAGCAGTCCGGACGGGACGGATTCCAACTCTGGGGCCAACGTCCTGACTTTC
V gene: TRBV6-5; clone size: -; D gene: -; J gene: TRBJ2-6; CDR3 protein: CASRSGANVLTF; CDR3 DNA: TGTGCCAGTCGATCCGGGGCCAACGTCCTGACTTTC
V gene: TRBV10-2; clone size: -; D gene: -; J gene: TRBJ2-7; CDR3 protein: CASRKDGSYEQYF; CDR3 DNA: TGCGCCAGCAGAAAGGACGGATCCTACGAGCAGTACTTC
V gene: TRBV19; clone size: -; D gene: -; J gene: TRBJ1-5; CDR3 protein: CASSSGRGADQPQHF; CDR3 DNA: TGTGCCAGTAGTAGCGGCAGGGGAGCGGATCAGCCCCAGCATTTT
V gene: TRBV6-5; clone size: -; D gene: -; J gene: TRBJ1-2; CDR3 protein: CASSEERLPF; CDR3 DNA: TGTGCCAGCAGTGAGGAGAGGTTGCCCTTC
V gene: TRBV11-2; clone size: -; D gene: TRBD1; J gene: TRBJ2-3; CDR3 protein: CASSPDRDSTDTQYF; CDR3 DNA: TGTGCCAGCAGCCCGGACAGGGATAGCACAGATACGCAGTATTTT
V gene: TRBV7-6; clone size: -; D gene: TRBD1; J gene: TRBJ2-3; CDR3 protein: CASSLGDRPRDTQYF; CDR3 DNA: TGTGCCAGCAGCTTAGGGGACAGGCCTAGGGATACGCAGTATTTT
V gene: TRBV2; clone size: -; D gene: -; J gene: TRBJ2-1; CDR3 protein: CASSDGWTFSEQFF; CDR3 DNA: TGTGCCAGCAGTGATGGTTGGACATTCAGTGAGCAGTTCTTC
V gene: TRBV7-3; clone size: -; D gene: -; J gene: TRBJ2-7; CDR3 protein: CASSFRQGYEQYF; CDR3 DNA: TGTGCCAGCAGCTTTCGGCAGGGCTACGAGCAGTACTTC
V gene: TRBV6-5; clone size: -; D gene: TRBD2; J gene: TRBJ2-3; CDR3 protein: CASSTGLAGADTQYF; CDR3 DNA: TGTGCCAGCAGTACCGGACTAGCGGGAGCAGATACGCAGTATTTT
V gene: TRBV28; clone size: -; D gene: -; J gene: TRBJ2-3; CDR3 protein: CASSFGGGTDTQYF; CDR3 DNA: TGTGCCAGCAGTTTTGGTGGGGGCACAGATACGCAGTATTTT
V gene: TRBV10-3; clone size: -; D gene: TRBD1; J gene: TRBJ1-3; CDR3 protein: CAINEQGASGNTIYF; CDR3 DNA: TGTGCCATCAACGAACAGGGGGCGTCTGGAAACACCATATATTTT
V gene: TRBV28; clone size: -; D gene: TRBD1; J gene: TRBJ2-7; CDR3 protein: CASSLGQGAEEQYF; CDR3 DNA: TGTGCCAGCAGTTTAGGGCAGGGGGCTGAAGAGCAGTACTTC
V gene: TRBV27; clone size: -; D gene: -; J gene: TRBJ2-2; CDR3 protein: CASSLFPSGLFF; CDR3 DNA: TGTGCCAGCAGTTTATTCCCCTCGGGCCTGTTTTTT
V gene: TRBV28; clone size: -; D gene: -; J gene: TRBJ2-7; CDR3 protein: CASGPRLGSYEQYF; CDR3 DNA: TGTGCCAGCGGGCCTAGACTAGGATCCTACGAGCAGTACTTC
V gene: TRBV28; clone size: -; D gene: -; J gene: TRBJ2-2; CDR3 protein: CASTAQLGELFF; CDR3 DNA: TGTGCCAGCACCGCCCAGCTCGGGGAGCTGTTTTTT
V gene: TRBV5-1; clone size: -; D gene: TRBD2; J gene: TRBJ2-5; CDR3 protein: CASSLGPGGETQYF; CDR3 DNA: TGCGCCAGCAGCTTGGGTCCGGGGGGAGAGACCCAGTACTTC
V gene: TRBV9; clone size: -; D gene: -; J gene: TRBJ2-3; CDR3 protein: CASSAYGGPDTDTQYF; CDR3 DNA: TGTGCCAGCAGCGCGTATGGGGGGCCCGACACAGATACGCAGTATTTT
V gene: TRBV10-2; clone size: -; D gene: -; J gene: TRBJ2-7; CDR3 protein: CASRAELSISYEQYF; CDR3 DNA: TGCGCCAGCAGGGCCGAATTATCCATCTCCTACGAGCAGTACTTC
V gene: TRBV5-1; clone size: -; D gene: -; J gene: TRBJ2-1; CDR3 protein: CASRPAWTGSVDEQFF; CDR3 DNA: TGCGCCAGCAGACCCGCCTGGACGGGGTCGGTGGATGAGCAGTTCTTC
V gene: TRBV27; clone size: -; D gene: TRBD2; J gene: TRBJ2-7; CDR3 protein: CASRLAGSPYEQYF; CDR3 DNA: TGTGCCAGCAGGCTAGCGGGATCGCCCTACGAGCAGTACTTC
V gene: TRBV19; clone size: -; D gene: -; J gene: TRBJ2-1; CDR3 protein: CASRDNYNEQFF; CDR3 DNA: TGTGCCAGTAGGGACAACTACAATGAGCAGTTCTTC
V gene: TRBV6-1; clone size: -; D gene: -; J gene: TRBJ2-7; CDR3 protein: CASSVDLYYEQYF; CDR3 DNA: TGTGCCAGCAGTGTAGACCTTTACTACGAGCAGTACTTC
V gene: TRBV9; clone size: -; D gene: -; J gene: TRBJ2-1; CDR3 protein: CASSASRTAPLSYNEQFF; CDR3 DNA: TGTGCCAGCAGCGCGTCGAGGACCGCACCCTTATCCTACAATGAGCAGTTCTTC
V gene: TRBV4-3; clone size: -; D gene: -; J gene: TRBJ2-1; CDR3 protein: CASSQDFRVSYEQFF; CDR3 DNA: TGCGCCAGCAGCCAAGATTTCAGGGTTTCGTATGAGCAGTTCTTC
V gene: TRBV7-3; clone size: -; D gene: -; J gene: TRBJ2-1; CDR3 protein: CASSQTRGNEQFF; CDR3 DNA: TGTGCCAGCAGCCAGACTCGGGGCAATGAGCAGTTCTTC
V gene: TRBV19; clone size: -; D gene: -; J gene: TRBJ1-2; CDR3 protein: CATQGNYGYTF; CDR3 DNA: TGTGCCACCCAAGGAAACTATGGCTACACCTTC
V gene: TRBV7-2; clone size: once; D gene: TRBD1; J gene: TRBJ2-7; CDR3 protein: CASSLVGTGDSYEQYF; CDR3 DNA: TGTGCCAGCAGCTTAGTGGGGACAGGGGACTCCTACGAGCAGTACTTC
V gene: TRBV7-6; clone size: few; D gene: TRBD2; J gene: TRBJ2-7; CDR3 protein: CASSRASGDYYEQYF; CDR3 DNA: TGTGCCAGCAGCCGAGCTAGCGGGGATTACTACGAGCAGTACTTC
V gene: TRBV28; clone size: -; D gene: -; J gene: TRBJ1-1; CDR3 protein: CASSLGGAAMNTEAFF; CDR3 DNA: TGTGCCAGCAGTTTGGGGGGCGCAGCCATGAACACTGAAGCTTTCTTT
V gene: TRBV6-1; clone size: -; D gene: -; J gene: TRBJ1-2; CDR3 protein: CASLGPPQRNTF; CDR3 DNA: TGTGCCAGCCTGGGACCCCCACAGCGAAACACCTTC
V gene: TRBV7-9; clone size: -; D gene: -; J gene: TRBJ2-7; CDR3 protein: CASERAGAAHEQYF; CDR3 DNA: TGTGCCAGCGAACGGGCGGGGGCTGCCCACGAGCAGTACTTC
V gene: TRBV7-9; clone size: -; D gene: -; J gene: TRBJ1-3; CDR3 protein: CASSFTGTVGNTIYF; CDR3 DNA: TGTGCCAGCAGCTTTACAGGGACGGTTGGAAACACCATATATTTT
V gene: TRBV2; clone size: -; D gene: -; J gene: TRBJ1-1; CDR3 protein: CASARALPISAFF; CDR3 DNA: TGTGCCAGTGCCAGGGCTCTCCCTATATCGGCTTTCTTT
V gene: TRBV28; clone size: -; D gene: -; J gene: TRBJ1-2; CDR3 protein: CAVSAGSNYGYTF; CDR3 DNA: TGTGCCGTCAGCGCGGGGTCTAACTATGGCTACACCTTC